This T cell receptor (beta chain) was profiled in a study of Ad26.COV2.S vaccination and SARS-CoV-2 variants (dated by TCRdb to the early 2020s). Regarding the research as a whole: Vaccine-arm donors were drawn from COV1001, a multicentre, randomized, double-blind, placebo-controlled phase I-IIa trial of Ad26.COV2.S in healthy adults. Ad26.COV2.S was administered intramuscularly at a dose of 5x10^10 or 1x10^11 viral particles, either as one shot or as two shots given 56 days apart. TCRbeta repertoire sequencing was used to assess the specificity and breadth of SARS-CoV-2-reactive T cell receptors after Ad26.COV2.S vaccination. The TCR-sequenced set comprised roughly 30 samples: around 20 Ad26.COV2.S vaccine recipients, 5 placebo recipients and 8 SARS-CoV-2 convalescent individuals. Trial participants were randomized into five groups of five: low-dose or high-dose Ad26.COV2.S given once or twice, or placebo on both occasions. Investigators remained blinded to trial group allocation during experiments and outcome assessment. Broad study findings and their caveats: Spike-specific TCR breadth was higher in Ad26.COV2.S recipients than in placebo recipients (P = 0.0014). After vaccination, substantial breadth of spike-specific CD8+ and CD4+ T cell responses was reported. Vaccine and placebo recipients had similar non-spike TCR breadth, a finding consistent with the vaccine containing only spike. The authors noted that total T cell responses may have been underestimated by the TCR breadth and depth analyses. The study was not powered for comparison of responses between vaccine doses or regimens.

V is shortened by 0 bases, J by 3 bases, and the region joining them spans 7 bases. The CDR3 goes from the cysteine to the phenylalanine over 14 residues. The kept DNA is CDR3 alone, 42 bases in frame from the first base. The CDR1 and CDR2 encoded by the germline V gene are LGHNA and YSLEER. The immunoSEQ Assay was the method used to sequence TCRbeta CDR3 regions. After extraction, genomic DNA underwent amplification by bias-controlled multiplex PCR, followed by high-throughput sequencing. Regarding the original processing steps: To quantify the absolute abundance of every unique TCRbeta CDR3 region, sequences were collapsed and filtered. T cell fraction was estimated by normalizing TCRbeta template counts to usable DNA, which was measured by amplifying reference genes present in all nucleated cells. Repertoire TCRs were annotated as SARS-CoV-2-specific when V gene, CDR3 amino acid sequence and J gene were exactly matched to a known reactive TCR set. MIRA supplied the reference SARS-CoV-2 TCR set, which was filtered for enrichment in COVID-19-positive ImmuneCODE repertoires so that public or cross-reactive TCRs were removed. Using the MIRA antigens, annotated TCRs were further analysed by specific ORF or by position within an ORF. Depth was the summed frequency of annotated unique rearrangements, while breadth was defined as annotated unique rearrangements over total unique productive rearrangements. Two-sided Wilcoxon rank-sum tests were used to compare TCR breadth between groups. TCRdb holds this immuneACCESS table with in-frame rearrangements only. Some clones are missing; in checked studies, unresolved V genes explain under half, and the rest has no known cause. From that table come the V and J calls and clone size; the DNA was used to work out D and trimming. The sample data list about 440,000 clones, and 90% of these were observed just once. Clones ranked in the top ten supply around 4.2% of the sample.

In the case of this clone: Its antigen is currently not known. The input lacks base qualities; no much larger clone sits a single base away. Other DNA sequences of this sample code for an identical CDR3.

Reading the label with the study, this specimen's treatment or condition is: roughly 20 received Ad26.COV2.S at low or high dose, single or two shots; 5 received placebo; per-sample allocation not given. For vaccine and placebo recipients, repertoires were sequenced using samples collected on day 63 after the first injection. Cohort 1b enrolled roughly 25 adults aged 18-55 years at a single site in Boston, USA, between 29 July and 7 August 2020. Ad26.COV2.S consisted of a replication-incompetent adenovirus type 26 vector by which a prefusion-stabilized SARS-CoV-2 spike protein from the original Wuhan strain was expressed.

The sample in question was peripheral blood, obtained in a trial of Ad26.COV2.S vaccine versus placebo. The chain is assembled from TRBV4-3 and TRBJ2-3; TRBD2 might be the D gene, on 5 matching bases. This clonotype was sampled from a person aged 18-60 years who received the Ad26.COV2.S COVID-19 vaccine or a placebo. The CDR3 corresponds to CASSQDRGTDTQYF. Here is the DNA: TGCGCCAGCAGCCAAGACAGAGGGACAGATACGCAGTATTTT.